This entry describes one TCR beta chain. The data originate from a study of blood T cell repertoires in COVID-19. Authors' data handling: Reference gene primer amplification in the assay estimated nucleated cell counts. Produced via immunoSEQ multiplex PCR; TCRdb's table is partial and in-frame only. V and J calls and clone size come straight from that table; D and trimming were deduced from the DNA. The sample carries more than 80,000 clones, over 80% recorded once. Trimming left V 0 bases short and J 2 bases short, with 6 bases between. Germline lookup yields CDR1 LNHDA and CDR2 SQIVND (reference sequence). The CDR3 is 14 amino acids.

The sequence came from a woman of 80 years or more with active or convalescent COVID-19. Sequencing was performed on peripheral blood. J is TRBJ2-3 and V is TRBV19, with D perhaps TRBD1 (5 bases). As DNA, the CDR3 is TGTGCCAGTAGTATAGACAGGGTCACAGATACGCAGTATTTT. It is translated as CASSIDRVTDTQYF.